This TCR beta chain is from a study of OX40 agonist ivuxolimab in advanced cancers. The repertoire was sequenced with immunoSEQ multiplex PCR; TCRdb's copy has only in-frame clones and lacks some. The sample carries about 70,000 clones, approximately 90% recorded once. Trimming shortened V by 1 base and J by 5 bases, and 8 bases separated the two germline ends. Germline assignment: CDR1 SGHKS and CDR2 YYEKEE (reference sequence). CDR3 length equals 13 residues. On this clone: Antigen unknown.

Study outcomes and limitations: Fewer expanded clones were found on average in CD4+ than in CD8+ T cells. Expanded peripheral T-cell antigen specificity went undetermined.

J is TRBJ2-3 and V is TRBV5-5, with unresolved D. Material: CD4+ or CD8+ T cells sorted from blood, obtained in a trial of the OX40 agonist ivuxolimab. The receptor was isolated from an adult with an advanced solid tumor such as melanoma, head and neck, liver or kidney cancer. CDR3: CASSLRSGDTQYF. The CDR3 DNA follows: TGTGCCAGCAGCTTGAGATCGGGAGATACGCAGTATTTT. The full variable domain, its missing parts supplied by reference TRBV5-5 and TRBJ2-3, is DAGVTQSPTHLIKTRGQQVTLRCSPISGHKSVSWYQQVLGQGPQFIFQYYEKEERGRGNFPDRFSARQFPNYSSELNVNALLLGDSALYLCASSLRSGDTQYFGPGTRLTVL.